This record concerns one T cell receptor beta chain sequence. Its binding antigen is unknown. Base qualities are not recorded, but no much larger clone differs from it by a single base. The collaborating institutions used their own protocols to collect whole blood in K2EDTA tubes. For TCRbeta analysis, collaborator samples were shipped as frozen whole blood, as isolated PBMCs, or as DNA extracted from either sample type. TCRbeta CDR3 regions were amplified from genomic DNA using the immunoSEQ Assay, a bias-controlled multiplex PCR. The original pipeline was this. The number of nucleated cells in each sample was estimated by amplification of reference gene primers within the assay. To quantify the absolute abundance of each unique TCRbeta CDR3 rearrangement, sequence reads were collapsed and filtered. For each sample, productive Simpson clonality was calculated by taking the square root of Simpson's diversity index across productive rearrangements. Here the immuneACCESS table is served through TCRdb, limited to in-frame sequences with V and J called. Missing clones are a known gap in these copies; in checked studies unresolved V genes cover under half, and the rest lacks a known reason. The V and J calls and the clone size are those of that table, but D and trimming were determined from the DNA. The sample profile shows about 100,000 clones; 91% of them were found once. The ten largest clones take up 2% to 2.5% of the sample.

This entry comes from a study of blood T cell repertoires in COVID-19 (dated by TCRdb to 2020 to 2021). Study-level background: Samples covering the acute and convalescent phases of COVID-19 were provided by collaborators in the United States, Italy and Spain. Subjects who had been exposed to COVID-19, were actively infected with it, or had recovered from it provided the deeply sampled blood TCRbeta repertoires that made up the dataset. Where available, HLA class I and class II types were taken from metadata supplied by the sample provider and were not determined by assay-based typing. Nearly every sample came with metadata listing a de-identified subject ID, COVID-19 status, age in years and sex. The prospective study material was composed of cDNA or gDNA derived from T cells, B-cell-depleted T cells, or PBMCs. Samples were obtained from the ongoing ImmuneRACE study (first 160 participants) and from over 1,000 subjects provided by 6 global collaborators. The repertoires were released in a freely available public database meant as a resource for research on the immune response to SARS-CoV-2. Summary of the overall study and its limitations: The quantity of clinical and demographic metadata differed by source and by participant and was supplied without curation.

From the cysteine up to the phenylalanine, the CDR3 has a length of 15 residues. Of all the DNA, just the CDR3 is kept, 45 bases in frame from base 1. V has 3 bases trimmed and J has 4 bases trimmed; junction bases matching no gene number 5. CDR1 and CDR2, per the germline V gene, are MNHNS and SASEGT. This TCR came from a man in his fifties with active COVID-19. This receptor chain uses TRBV6-1 and TRBJ2-4, with 8 middle bases fitting TRBD1. Sequenced material: peripheral blood. The CDR3: CASSEWDRTKNIQYF. The sequence in DNA is TGTGCCAGCAGTGAGTGGGACAGGACAAAAAACATTCAGTACTTC.